This T cell receptor beta chain is from a study of early T cells in non-severe SARS-CoV-2 infection. TCRdb independently ran MiXCR on the 5' RACE reads; one entry per CDR3 protein. Among approximately 46,000 distinct CDR3 sequences listed, about 25% were seen once. V lost 4 bases, J lost 5 bases, and 15 bases lay in between. Germline lookup yields CDR1 SGHNT and CDR2 YYREEE (reference sequence). This CDR3 has 14 residues. The sequenced sample was whole blood, obtained at baseline. The chain is built from TRBV5-4 and TRBJ2-5; D is unresolved. This TCR derives from an adult who was a healthcare worker with PCR-confirmed SARS-CoV-2 infection or an uninfected control (not recorded which). CDR3 in amino acids: CASSTRTVRETQYF. Written as DNA, the CDR3 is TGTGCCAGCAGCACCAGGACGGTCCGGGAGACCCAGTACTTC. The full variable domain, its missing parts supplied by reference TRBV5-4 and TRBJ2-5, is ETGVTQSPTHLIKTRGQQVTLRCSSQSGHNTVSWYQQALGQGPQFIFQYYREEENGRGNFPPRFSGLQFPNYSSELNVNALELDDSALYLCASSTRTVRETQYFGPGTRLLVL.